Sequencing of this TCR beta chain was carried out in a study of siplizumab effects on memory and regulatory T cells. For this clone: Its antigen is unknown.

Study-wide points: The study did not confirm that proliferating Tregs from siplizumab cultures were suppressive. Roughly 80-97% of proliferating CD4+ or CD8+ clones defied assignment to a naive or memory phenotype. It seemed that naive T cells were more diverse than memory cells and were major contributors to the alloresponse.

Germline CDR1 and CDR2: SGHTA and FQGNSA. CDR3 length: 14 residues. Assay: immunoSEQ multiplex PCR; the TCRdb copy retains only in-frame clones and omits some. This sample has over 60,000 clones, with 91% found just once. Sequenced material: CD8+ T cells sorted from blood. The chain is built from TRBV7-2 and TRBJ2-5, with D perhaps matching TRBD1 or TRBD2 (5 bases each). The J call may be in error: the DNA end matches TRBJ2-7 better. This receptor was identified in a human donor in good health. CDR3 amino acids: CASSPVGPGNEQYF. The DNA of the CDR3 is TGTGCCAGCAGCCCGGTGGGGCCCGGGAACGAGCAGTACTTC.